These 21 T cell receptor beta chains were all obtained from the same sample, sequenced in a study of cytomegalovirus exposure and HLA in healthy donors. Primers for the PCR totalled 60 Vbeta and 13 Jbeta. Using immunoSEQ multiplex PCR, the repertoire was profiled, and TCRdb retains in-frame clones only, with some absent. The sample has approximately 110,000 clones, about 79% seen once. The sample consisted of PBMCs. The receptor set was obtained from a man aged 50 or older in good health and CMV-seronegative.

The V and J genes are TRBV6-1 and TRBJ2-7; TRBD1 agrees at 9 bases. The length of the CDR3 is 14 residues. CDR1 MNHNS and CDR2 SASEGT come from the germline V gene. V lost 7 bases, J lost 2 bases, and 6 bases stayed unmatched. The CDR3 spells CASTKDRGAYEQYV. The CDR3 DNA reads TGTGCCAGCACTAAGGACAGGGGTGCCTACGAGCAGTACGTC.

CDR3 region: CASSFAGGYNQPQHF. The CDR3 DNA reads TGTGCCAGCAGCTTCGCAGGGGGCTACAATCAGCCCCAGCATTTT. This chain links TRBV7-2 with TRBJ1-5; the match to TRBD1 covers 8 bases. Germline V gene sequence: CDR1 SGHTA, CDR2 FQGNSA. Unmatched junction bases numbered 4, after V lost 3 bases and J lost 3 bases. This CDR3 has 15 residues.

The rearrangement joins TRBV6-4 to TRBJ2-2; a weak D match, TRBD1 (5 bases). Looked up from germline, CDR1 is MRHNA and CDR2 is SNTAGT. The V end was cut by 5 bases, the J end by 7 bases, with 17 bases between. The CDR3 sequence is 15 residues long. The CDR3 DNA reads TGTGCCAGCAGTAGCCAGGGAATTGAGAACGGGGAGCTGTTTTTT. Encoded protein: CASSSQGIENGELFF.

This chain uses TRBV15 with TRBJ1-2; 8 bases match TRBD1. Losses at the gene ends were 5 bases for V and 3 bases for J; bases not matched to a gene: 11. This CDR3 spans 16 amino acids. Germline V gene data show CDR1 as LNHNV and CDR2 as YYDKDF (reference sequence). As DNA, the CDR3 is TGTGCCACCAGCGACGTGCCGGGACAGGAAGACTATGGCTACACCTTC. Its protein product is CATSDVPGQEDYGYTF.

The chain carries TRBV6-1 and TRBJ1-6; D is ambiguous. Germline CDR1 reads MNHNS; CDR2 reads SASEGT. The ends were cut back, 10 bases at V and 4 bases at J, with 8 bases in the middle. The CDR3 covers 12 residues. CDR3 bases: TGTGCCAATGGAGGGTATAATTCACCCCTCCACTTT. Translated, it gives CANGGYNSPLHF.

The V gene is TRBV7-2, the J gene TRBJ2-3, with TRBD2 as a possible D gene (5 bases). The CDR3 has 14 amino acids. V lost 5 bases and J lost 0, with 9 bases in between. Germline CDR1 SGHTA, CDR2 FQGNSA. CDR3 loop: CASSPWTSTDTQYF. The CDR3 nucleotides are TGTGCCAGCAGCCCCTGGACTAGCACAGATACGCAGTATTTT.

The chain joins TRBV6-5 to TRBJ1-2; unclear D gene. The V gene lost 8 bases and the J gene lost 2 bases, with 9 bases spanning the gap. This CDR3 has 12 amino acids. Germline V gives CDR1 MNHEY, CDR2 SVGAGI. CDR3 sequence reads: CASLAFNYGYTF. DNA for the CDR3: TGTGCCAGCCTAGCCTTCAACTATGGCTACACCTTC.

The CDR3 sequence is CASSSGQILYEQYV. The CDR3 DNA is TGTGCCAGCAGTTCCGGACAGATACTGTACGAGCAGTACGTC. J is TRBJ2-7 and V is TRBV28, with D possibly TRBD1 on 6 matching bases. Germline V gene sequence: CDR1 MDHEN, CDR2 SYDVKM. The length of the CDR3 is 14 residues. V was trimmed by 4 bases and J by 4 bases, leaving 14 bases between them.

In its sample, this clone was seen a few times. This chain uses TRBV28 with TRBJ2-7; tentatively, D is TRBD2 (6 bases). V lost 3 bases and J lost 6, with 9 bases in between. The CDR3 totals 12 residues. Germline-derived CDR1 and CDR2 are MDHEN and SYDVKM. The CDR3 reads CASSFGGAEQYV. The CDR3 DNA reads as TGTGCCAGCAGTTTTGGAGGGGCCGAGCAGTACGTC.

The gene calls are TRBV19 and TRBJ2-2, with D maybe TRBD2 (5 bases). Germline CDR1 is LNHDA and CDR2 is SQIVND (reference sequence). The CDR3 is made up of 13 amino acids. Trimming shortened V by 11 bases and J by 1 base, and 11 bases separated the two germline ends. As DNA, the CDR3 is TGTGCCGGCCGTCGGGGGAACACCGGGGAGCTGTTTTTT. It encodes CAGRRGNTGELFF.

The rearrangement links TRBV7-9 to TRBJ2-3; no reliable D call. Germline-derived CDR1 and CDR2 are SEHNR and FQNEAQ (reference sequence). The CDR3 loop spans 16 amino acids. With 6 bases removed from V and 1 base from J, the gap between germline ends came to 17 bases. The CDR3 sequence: CASRAPRHLRTDTQYF. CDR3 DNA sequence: TGTGCCAGCAGAGCTCCCCGACACCTACGCACAGATACGCAGTATTTT. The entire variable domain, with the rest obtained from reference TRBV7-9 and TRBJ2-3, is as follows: DTGVSQNPRHKITKRGQNVTFRCDPISEHNRLYWYRQTLGQGPEFLTYFQNEAQLEKSRLLSDRFSAERPKGSFSTLEIQRTEQGDSAMYLCASRAPRHLRTDTQYFGPGTRLTVL.

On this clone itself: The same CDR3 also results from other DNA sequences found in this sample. The DNA of the CDR3 is TGTGCCAGTGCGGGGGGGCAGGGGGCCCGGCCCCTCCACTTT. It codes for CASAGGQGARPLHF. The chain is built from TRBV6-1 and TRBJ1-6, with TRBD1 matching 8 bases. CDR1 and CDR2 (germline): MNHNS, SASEGT. The CDR3 runs to 14 residues. Unmatched junction bases numbered 14, after V lost 9 bases and J lost 13 bases.

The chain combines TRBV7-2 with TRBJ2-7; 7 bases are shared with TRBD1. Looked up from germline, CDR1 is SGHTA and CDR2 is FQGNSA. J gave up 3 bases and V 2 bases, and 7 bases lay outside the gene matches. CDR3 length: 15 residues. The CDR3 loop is CASSLLKTGSYEQYF. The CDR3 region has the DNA TGTGCCAGCAGCTTACTCAAGACAGGGAGCTACGAGCAGTACTTC.

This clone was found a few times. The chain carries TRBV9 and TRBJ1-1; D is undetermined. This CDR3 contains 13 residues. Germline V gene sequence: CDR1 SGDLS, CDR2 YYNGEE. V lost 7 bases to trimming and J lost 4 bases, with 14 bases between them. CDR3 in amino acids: CASSLVGSTEAFF. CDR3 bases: TGTGCCAGCTCCCTAGTGGGGAGCACTGAAGCTTTCTTT.

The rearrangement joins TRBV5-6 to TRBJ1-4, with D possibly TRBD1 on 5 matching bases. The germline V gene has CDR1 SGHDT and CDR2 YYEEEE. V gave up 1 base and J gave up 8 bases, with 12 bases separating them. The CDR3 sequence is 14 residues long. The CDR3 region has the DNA TGTGCCAGCAGCTTGCGGAAGGGGCGCGAAAAACTGTTTTTT. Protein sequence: CASSLRKGREKLFF.

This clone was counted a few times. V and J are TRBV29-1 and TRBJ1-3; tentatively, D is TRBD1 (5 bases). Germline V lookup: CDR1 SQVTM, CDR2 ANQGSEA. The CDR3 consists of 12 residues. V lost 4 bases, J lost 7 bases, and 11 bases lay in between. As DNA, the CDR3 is TGCAGCGTTGGCCCAGGGCGGAACACCATATATTTT. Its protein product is CSVGPGRNTIYF.

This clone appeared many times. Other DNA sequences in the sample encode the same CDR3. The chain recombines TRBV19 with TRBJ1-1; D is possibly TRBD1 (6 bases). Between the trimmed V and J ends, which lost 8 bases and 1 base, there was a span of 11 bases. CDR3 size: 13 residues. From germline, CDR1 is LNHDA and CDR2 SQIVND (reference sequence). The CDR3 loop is CASSMDRNTEAFF. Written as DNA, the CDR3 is TGTGCCAGTTCTATGGACAGGAACACTGAAGCTTTCTTT.

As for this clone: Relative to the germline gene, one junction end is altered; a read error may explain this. CDR3 sequence (DNA): TGTGTCAGCAGTTTAAGCGAAGGGTTGGGGGCCCTATGGGGTACTGAAGCTTTCTTT. Translating it yields CVSSLSEGLGALWGTEAFF. The chain recombines TRBV28 with TRBJ1-1, with a weak D call TRBD1 (6 bases). Per the germline V gene, CDR1 is MDHEN and CDR2 is SYDVKM. This CDR3 has 19 residues.

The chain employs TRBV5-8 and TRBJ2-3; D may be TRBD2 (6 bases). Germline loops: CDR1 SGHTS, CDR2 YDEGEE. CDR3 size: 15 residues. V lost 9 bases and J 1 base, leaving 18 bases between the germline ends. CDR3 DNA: TGTGCCACAAGGTTACCCGGGGGTGGCACAGATACGCAGTATTTT. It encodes CATRLPGGGTDTQYF.

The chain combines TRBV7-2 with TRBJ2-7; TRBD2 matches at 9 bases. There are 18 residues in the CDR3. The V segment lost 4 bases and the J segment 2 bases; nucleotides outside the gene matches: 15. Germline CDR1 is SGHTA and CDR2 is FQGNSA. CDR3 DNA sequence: TGTGCCAGCAGCTCCCCAACGTTAGTAGCGGGGGCGGCCTACGAGCAGTACTTC. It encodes CASSSPTLVAGAAYEQYF. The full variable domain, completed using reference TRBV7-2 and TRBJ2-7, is GAGVSQSPSNKVTEKGKDVELRCDPISGHTALYWYRQSLGQGLEFLIYFQGNSAPDKSGLPSDRFSAERTGGSVSTLTIQRTQQEDSAVYLCASSSPTLVAGAAYEQYFGPGTRLTVT.

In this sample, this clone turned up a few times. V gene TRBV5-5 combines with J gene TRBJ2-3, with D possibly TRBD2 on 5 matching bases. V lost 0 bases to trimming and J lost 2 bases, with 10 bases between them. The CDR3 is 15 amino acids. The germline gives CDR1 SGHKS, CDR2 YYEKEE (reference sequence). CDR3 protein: CASSLDGIPTDTQYF. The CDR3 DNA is TGTGCCAGCAGCTTGGACGGGATTCCCACAGATACGCAGTATTTT.